These 2 T cell receptor beta chains originate from one sample sequenced in a study of cytomegalovirus exposure and HLA in healthy donors (dated 2017 in TCRdb). The receptor library was made with the immunoSEQ multiplex PCR assay. For the multiplex PCR, a mixture combining 60 forward primers for TCR Vbeta segments and 13 reverse primers for TCR Jbeta segments was used. Not all clones reach the TCRdb copy of this immuneACCESS table, which keeps in-frame sequences only. Checked studies attribute under half of the gap to unresolved V genes and leave the rest unexplained. For this sample there are more than 80,000 clones; around 70% appear just once. Roughly 0.79% of the sample is taken by the ten largest. The sample was PBMCs. The receptors stem from a boy aged 5-17 years in good health and CMV-seronegative.

This clone turned up a few times. This chain connects TRBV6-6 to TRBJ1-2; TRBD1 might be the D (5 bases). The germline V and J ends were trimmed by 4 bases and 7 bases, with 16 bases remaining between them. CDR1 is MNHNY and CDR2 is SVGAGI in the germline V gene (reference sequence). The CDR3 runs to 14 residues. CDR3 DNA sequence: TGTGCCAGCAGTTCTAGGACACCCTCCGGTGGCTACACCTTC. It is translated as CASSSRTPSGGYTF.

J is TRBJ2-1 and V is TRBV5-4; 15 bases match TRBD2. The length of the CDR3 is 15 residues. Trimming took 10 bases from V and 9 from J; bases not matched to a gene: 11. Germline V lookup: CDR1 SGHNT, CDR2 YYREEE (reference sequence). The CDR3 reads CASRTSGGEKGEQFF. DNA of the CDR3: TGTGCCTCTCGGACTAGCGGGGGGGAAAAGGGTGAGCAGTTCTTC.